The rows below give T cell receptor beta chains drawn from one sample of a study of blood T cell repertoires in COVID-19. Profiling relied on immunoSEQ multiplex PCR, and the TCRdb table lists in-frame clones only, not all of them. The table has around 100,000 clones, 84% seen once. Sequences were obtained from peripheral blood. Every receptor here comes from a human donor in a cohort sampled during active or convalescent COVID-19. Both conserved end residues are part of each CDR3. Fields, in order: D gene, V gene, clone size, J gene, CDR3 DNA, CDR3 protein. D genes are given only for firm matches. Some rows have no size entry. The others give once, few or many, or a class for an expanded clone.

D gene: TRBD1
V gene: TRBV5-1
clone size: .
J gene: TRBJ1-5
CDR3 DNA: TGCGCCAGCAGCTTGGGCCAGGGGGCTGGACAGCCCCAGCATTTT
CDR3 protein: CASSLGQGAGQPQHF

D gene: .
V gene: TRBV6-5
clone size: once
J gene: TRBJ1-6
CDR3 DNA: TGTGCCAGCAGTTACTCGATCCTACAGGGAGCGTCACCCCTCCACTTT
CDR3 protein: CASSYSILQGASPLHF

D gene: .
V gene: TRBV6-5
clone size: .
J gene: TRBJ2-5
CDR3 DNA: TGTGCCAGCAGTTCCTGGTCGAGGAGGGCCCAAGAGACCCAGTACTTC
CDR3 protein: CASSSWSRRAQETQYF

D gene: TRBD1
V gene: TRBV29-1
clone size: .
J gene: TRBJ2-2
CDR3 DNA: TGCAGCGCCCGAGGGGTGTCAGGGGGCACCGGGGAGCTGTTTTTT
CDR3 protein: CSARGVSGGTGELFF

D gene: .
V gene: TRBV4-1
clone size: .
J gene: TRBJ2-2
CDR3 DNA: TGCGCCAGCAGGCGAACCGGGTTCCTTGGCGGGGAGCTGTTTTTT
CDR3 protein: CASRRTGFLGGELFF

D gene: .
V gene: TRBV4-1
clone size: .
J gene: TRBJ1-1
CDR3 DNA: TGCGCCAGCAGCCAAGAGGCTCGGGGGATGAACACTGAAGCTTTCTTT
CDR3 protein: CASSQEARGMNTEAFF

D gene: .
V gene: TRBV5-6
clone size: .
J gene: TRBJ1-1
CDR3 DNA: TGTGCCAGCAGCACAGGGTGGACTGAAGCTTTCTTT
CDR3 protein: CASSTGWTEAFF

D gene: .
V gene: TRBV7-9
clone size: .
J gene: TRBJ2-1
CDR3 DNA: TGTGCCAGCAGCTCTGACGGGGTAGTCTACAATGAGCAGTTCTTC
CDR3 protein: CASSSDGVVYNEQFF

D gene: .
V gene: TRBV6-1
clone size: .
J gene: TRBJ1-3
CDR3 DNA: TGTGCCAGCAGTGAAGCTCGGTACAGAAGACGCTCCTCTGGAAACACCATATATTTT
CDR3 protein: CASSEARYRRRSSGNTIYF

D gene: .
V gene: TRBV6-1
clone size: .
J gene: TRBJ2-1
CDR3 DNA: TGTGCCAGCAGTGAAGTGGCAGGGGCAGCCAATGAGCAGTTCTTC
CDR3 protein: CASSEVAGAANEQFF

D gene: .
V gene: TRBV7-7
clone size: .
J gene: TRBJ2-1
CDR3 DNA: TGTGCTAGCAGCCTCCGTGGGGGGGGCGATGAGCAGTTCTTC
CDR3 protein: CASSLRGGGDEQFF

D gene: TRBD1
V gene: TRBV5-6
clone size: few
J gene: TRBJ1-2
CDR3 DNA: TGTGCCAGCAGCTCGACAGGGGTGTGGGGCTACACCTTC
CDR3 protein: CASSSTGVWGYTF

D gene: TRBD1
V gene: TRBV7-9
clone size: .
J gene: TRBJ2-4
CDR3 DNA: TGTGCCAGCAGACCAACAGGGGAAGGAAACATTCAGTACTTC
CDR3 protein: CASRPTGEGNIQYF

D gene: .
V gene: TRBV7-9
clone size: .
J gene: TRBJ1-1
CDR3 DNA: TGTGCCAGCAGCTTCCGGGGTGAAACTGAAGCTTTCTTT
CDR3 protein: CASSFRGETEAFF

D gene: TRBD1
V gene: TRBV19
clone size: .
J gene: TRBJ1-2
CDR3 DNA: TGTGCCAGTAGCGCTTCCGGGACAGGGGCTCACTATGGCTACACCTTC
CDR3 protein: CASSASGTGAHYGYTF

D gene: TRBD1
V gene: TRBV19
clone size: .
J gene: TRBJ2-7
CDR3 DNA: TGTGCCAGTAGTCAACGGGACAGGGTTAACGAGCAGTACTTC
CDR3 protein: CASSQRDRVNEQYF

D gene: .
V gene: TRBV9
clone size: once
J gene: TRBJ1-3
CDR3 DNA: TGTGCCAGCGGGGACACCGTAAACTCTGGAAACACCATATATTTT
CDR3 protein: CASGDTVNSGNTIYF

D gene: .
V gene: TRBV12-2
clone size: .
J gene: TRBJ2-4
CDR3 DNA: TGTGCAAGTCGCTTCCGATTGCGGGGCACCAAAAACATTCAGTACTTC
CDR3 protein: CASRFRLRGTKNIQYF

D gene: TRBD1
V gene: TRBV7-2
clone size: .
J gene: TRBJ1-2
CDR3 DNA: TGTGCCAGCAGCATCTCCGGGACAGGGGGCGGAAGCTATGGCTACACCTTC
CDR3 protein: CASSISGTGGGSYGYTF

D gene: TRBD2
V gene: TRBV6-1
clone size: .
J gene: TRBJ2-1
CDR3 DNA: TGTGCCAGCAGTGAAGCCCCATCCGTAGCGGGGGCCCACAATGAGCAGTTCTTC
CDR3 protein: CASSEAPSVAGAHNEQFF

D gene: .
V gene: TRBV19
clone size: .
J gene: TRBJ2-5
CDR3 DNA: TGTGCCAGTAGTATTGAAGGGAGGTGGGAGACCCAGTACTTC
CDR3 protein: CASSIEGRWETQYF

D gene: TRBD1
V gene: TRBV19
clone size: .
J gene: TRBJ1-1
CDR3 DNA: TGTGCCAGTAGTACCAGGACAGGGAAGAACACTGAAGCTTTCTTT
CDR3 protein: CASSTRTGKNTEAFF

D gene: TRBD1
V gene: TRBV5-4
clone size: once
J gene: TRBJ2-3
CDR3 DNA: TGTGCCAGCAGCGCGGACAGGCGATCCTTAGATACGCAGTATTTT
CDR3 protein: CASSADRRSLDTQYF

D gene: TRBD1
V gene: TRBV7-2
clone size: .
J gene: TRBJ1-6
CDR3 DNA: TGTGCCAGCAGCTTAGTGTGGACAGGGAATTCACCCCTCCACTTT
CDR3 protein: CASSLVWTGNSPLHF

D gene: TRBD1
V gene: TRBV28
clone size: .
J gene: TRBJ1-5
CDR3 DNA: TGTGCCAGCAGTCCCACCTACGCCGCGACAGGGGGGGTCAATCAGCCCCAGCATTTT
CDR3 protein: CASSPTYAATGGVNQPQHF

D gene: TRBD1
V gene: TRBV7-9
clone size: once
J gene: TRBJ1-1
CDR3 DNA: TGTGCCATTGGGACAGGGAAGGGAACTGAAGCTTTCTTT
CDR3 protein: CAIGTGKGTEAFF

D gene: .
V gene: TRBV7-2
clone size: .
J gene: TRBJ2-3
CDR3 DNA: TGTGCCAGCAGCCTAGCCACAGGGATCACAGATACGCAGTATTTT
CDR3 protein: CASSLATGITDTQYF

D gene: TRBD1
V gene: TRBV6-5
clone size: .
J gene: TRBJ1-6
CDR3 DNA: TGTGCCAGCAGTTACCAGGACAGGGGCAATTCACCCCTCCACTTT
CDR3 protein: CASSYQDRGNSPLHF

D gene: .
V gene: TRBV6-5
clone size: .
J gene: TRBJ2-7
CDR3 DNA: TGTGCCAGCAGTTACGGCCCAGGGGCCATAGAGCAGTACTTC
CDR3 protein: CASSYGPGAIEQYF

D gene: TRBD1
V gene: TRBV7-9
clone size: .
J gene: TRBJ1-1
CDR3 DNA: TGTGCCAGCAGCTTAGGGGACAGGGACACTGAAGCTTTCTTT
CDR3 protein: CASSLGDRDTEAFF

D gene: TRBD1
V gene: TRBV6-2/TRBV6-3
clone size: .
J gene: TRBJ2-7
CDR3 DNA: TGTGCCAGCAGCGACAGGGCAGGCGAGCAGTACTTC
CDR3 protein: CASSDRAGEQYF

D gene: TRBD2
V gene: TRBV3-1/TRBV3-2
clone size: .
J gene: TRBJ2-4
CDR3 DNA: TGTGCCAGCAGCGCGGGAGGGCAGTTAGCCAAAAACATTCAGTACTTC
CDR3 protein: CASSAGGQLAKNIQYF

D gene: TRBD2
V gene: TRBV24-1
clone size: .
J gene: TRBJ2-1
CDR3 DNA: TGTGCCACCAGTGATTTGACTAGCGGGGGGGCCTACAATGAGCAGTTCTTC
CDR3 protein: CATSDLTSGGAYNEQFF

D gene: .
V gene: TRBV28
clone size: .
J gene: TRBJ1-2
CDR3 DNA: TGTGCCAGCAGTCCCCCAGGGGAGGGGGTGGCACGAGGCTACACCTTC
CDR3 protein: CASSPPGEGVARGYTF

D gene: .
V gene: TRBV5-6
clone size: .
J gene: TRBJ2-5
CDR3 DNA: TGTGCCAGCAGCTTGGCAGAAGAGACCCAGTACTTC
CDR3 protein: CASSLAEETQYF

D gene: TRBD1
V gene: TRBV19
clone size: .
J gene: TRBJ1-6
CDR3 DNA: TGTGCCAGTAGCCTCGCAGGACAGGGGGCTGATAATTCACCCCTCCACTTT
CDR3 protein: CASSLAGQGADNSPLHF

D gene: TRBD2
V gene: TRBV7-2
clone size: .
J gene: TRBJ2-2
CDR3 DNA: TGTGCCAGCAGCCACCGAGCGGGGGGGCCAGATACCGGGGAGCTGTTTTTT
CDR3 protein: CASSHRAGGPDTGELFF

D gene: TRBD2
V gene: TRBV18
clone size: .
J gene: TRBJ2-7
CDR3 DNA: TGTGCCAGCTCGGGGAGCGGGGGCTACGAGCAGTACTTC
CDR3 protein: CASSGSGGYEQYF

D gene: TRBD1
V gene: TRBV19
clone size: few
J gene: TRBJ1-4
CDR3 DNA: TGTGCCACAGCCGGGACAGTAGGAGAAAAACTGTTTTTT
CDR3 protein: CATAGTVGEKLFF

D gene: TRBD2
V gene: TRBV4-3
clone size: .
J gene: TRBJ2-2
CDR3 DNA: TGCGCCAGCAGCCAAGATCTAATCGTTGGACTAGCGGGGGACACCGGGGAGCTGTTTTTT
CDR3 protein: CASSQDLIVGLAGDTGELFF

D gene: TRBD1
V gene: TRBV18
clone size: .
J gene: TRBJ1-2
CDR3 DNA: TGTGCCAGCTCACCGGACAGGTCGGAAAGCTATGGCTACACCTTC
CDR3 protein: CASSPDRSESYGYTF